This TCR beta chain was profiled in a study of blood T cell repertoires in COVID-19. Study context: From the United States, Italy and Spain came samples of acute and convalescent COVID-19.

Authors' analysis steps: For nucleated cells, counts were estimated from reference gene primer amplification. Libraries were prepared by immunoSEQ multiplex PCR; TCRdb keeps only in-frame clonotypes and omits some of them. The V and J calls and clone size were taken over from that table, and D and trimming were inferred from the DNA. The table has about 80,000 clones, about nine tenths seen once. This CDR3 contains 14 residues. Per germline, CDR1 LGHDT and CDR2 YNNKEL (reference sequence). V was cut by 4 bases and J by 4 bases, with 13 bases left in between. The chain joins TRBV3-1 (or the pseudogene TRBV3-2) to TRBJ1-1; maybe TRBD1 (5 bases). Specimen: peripheral blood. This TCR was sampled from an older man with active or convalescent COVID-19. CDR3 nucleotides: TGTGCCAGCAGCCTTCGGGGGAGGATCACTGAAGCTTTCTTT. Translation: CASSLRGRITEAFF.